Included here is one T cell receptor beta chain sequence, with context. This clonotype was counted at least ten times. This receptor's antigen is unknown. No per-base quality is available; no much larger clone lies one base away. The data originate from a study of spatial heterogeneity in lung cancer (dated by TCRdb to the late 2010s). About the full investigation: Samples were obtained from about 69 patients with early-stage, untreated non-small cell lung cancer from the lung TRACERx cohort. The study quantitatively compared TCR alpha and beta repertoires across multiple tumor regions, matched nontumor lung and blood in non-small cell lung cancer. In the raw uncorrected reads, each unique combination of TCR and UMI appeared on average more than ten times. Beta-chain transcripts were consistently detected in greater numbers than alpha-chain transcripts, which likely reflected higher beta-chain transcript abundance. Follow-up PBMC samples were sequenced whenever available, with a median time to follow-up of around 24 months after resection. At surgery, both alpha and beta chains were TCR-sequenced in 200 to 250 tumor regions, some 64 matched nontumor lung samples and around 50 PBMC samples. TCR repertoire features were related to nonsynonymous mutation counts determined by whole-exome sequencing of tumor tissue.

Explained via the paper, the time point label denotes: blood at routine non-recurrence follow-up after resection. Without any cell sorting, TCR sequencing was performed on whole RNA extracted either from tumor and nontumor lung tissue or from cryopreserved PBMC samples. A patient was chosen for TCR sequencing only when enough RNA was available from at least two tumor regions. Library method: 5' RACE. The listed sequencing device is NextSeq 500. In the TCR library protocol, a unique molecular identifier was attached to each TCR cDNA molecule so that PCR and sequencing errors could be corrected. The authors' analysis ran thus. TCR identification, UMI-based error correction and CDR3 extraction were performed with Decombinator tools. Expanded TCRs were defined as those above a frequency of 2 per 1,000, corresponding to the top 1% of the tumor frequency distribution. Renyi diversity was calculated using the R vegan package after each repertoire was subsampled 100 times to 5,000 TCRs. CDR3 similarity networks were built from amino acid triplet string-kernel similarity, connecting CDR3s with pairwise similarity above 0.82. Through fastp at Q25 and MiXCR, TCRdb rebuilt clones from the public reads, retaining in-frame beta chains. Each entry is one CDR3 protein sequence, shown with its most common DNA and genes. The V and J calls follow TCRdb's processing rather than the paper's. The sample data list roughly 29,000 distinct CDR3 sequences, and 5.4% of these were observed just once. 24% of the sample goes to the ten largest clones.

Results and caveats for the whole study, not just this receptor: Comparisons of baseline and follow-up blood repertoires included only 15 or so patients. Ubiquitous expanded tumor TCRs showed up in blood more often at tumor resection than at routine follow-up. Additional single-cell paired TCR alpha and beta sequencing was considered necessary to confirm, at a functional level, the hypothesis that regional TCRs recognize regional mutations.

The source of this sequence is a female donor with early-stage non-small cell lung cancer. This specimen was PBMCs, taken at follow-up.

The CDR3 amino acid sequence is: CSVDPGNYGYTF. The bases read TGCAGCGTTGATCCGGGGAATTATGGCTACACCTTC. The chain is assembled from TRBV29-1 and TRBJ1-2, with the D gene not confidently named. Counted from cysteine to phenylalanine, this CDR3 has 12 amino acids. CDR3 DNA only is kept here, 36 bases in frame from base 1. CDR1 SQVTM and CDR2 ANQGSEA were looked up in the germline V gene. V loses 3 bases of germline sequence and J loses 5 bases, and the interval between the two ends is 10 bases.